This entry lists 23 T cell receptor beta chains sequenced from one sample in a study of T cell responses to AZD1222 COVID-19 vaccine. Profiled with immunoSEQ multiplex PCR; TCRdb holds only in-frame clones, not every one. The table shows 150,000 to 200,000 clones, with around 92% occurring only once. The source was peripheral blood, collected on day 0 of AZD1222 vaccination. Receptor source: an adult in good health.

This chain uses TRBV10-2 with TRBJ1-6; 7 nucleotides agree with TRBD1. Germline-derived CDR1 and CDR2 are WSHSY and SAAADI. J was trimmed by 5 bases and V by 6 bases; bases with no gene match: 7. The CDR3 has 15 amino acids. The CDR3 is CASRGWDSHNSPLHF. CDR3 bases: TGCGCCAGCAGAGGCTGGGACAGTCATAATTCACCCCTCCACTTT.

CDR3 in DNA: TGTGCCAGCAGCCACGGACTAGCGGGGGGTGATGAGCAGTTCTTC. This sequence encodes CASSHGLAGGDEQFF. The chain combines TRBV9 with TRBJ2-1, with 14 bases identical to TRBD2. This CDR3 is built from 15 residues. Germline trimming cut 4 bases from V and 8 bases from J; bases unmatched to any gene: 5. The germline V gene encodes CDR1 SGDLS and CDR2 YYNGEE.

The rearrangement uses TRBV6-5 and TRBJ2-5; TRBD1 or TRBD2 may be the D gene (6 bases each). The CDR3 extends over 14 amino acids. V gave up 3 bases and J gave up 9 bases, with 17 bases separating them. Germline V lookup: CDR1 MNHEY, CDR2 SVGAGI. CDR3 residues: CASSYRGGNEAQYF. CDR3 DNA: TGTGCCAGCAGTTATCGAGGGGGGAATGAGGCCCAGTACTTC.

The gene calls are TRBV5-4 and TRBJ2-7; D is undetermined. V lost 0 bases and J 6 bases, leaving 10 bases between the germline ends. The germline gives CDR1 SGHNT, CDR2 YYREEE (reference sequence). This CDR3 spans 13 amino acids. The CDR3 region has the DNA TGTGCCAGCAGCTTGGACGGATCGAGCGAGCAGTACTTC. This translates into CASSLDGSSEQYF.

This chain connects TRBV9 to TRBJ2-4; no clear D gene. The germline V and J ends were trimmed by 0 bases and 1 base, with 17 bases remaining between them. The CDR3 spans 18 residues. In germline, CDR1 is SGDLS, CDR2 YYNGEE. Here the CDR3 reads CASSVERDPVRAKNIQYF. For the CDR3, the DNA is TGTGCCAGCAGCGTAGAACGAGATCCAGTACGCGCCAAAAACATTCAGTACTTC.

The chain links TRBV19 to TRBJ2-3, with 15 bases fitting TRBD2. The CDR3 consists of 15 residues. Germline V CDR1 and CDR2: LNHDA, SQIVND (reference sequence). V shed 3 bases and J 6 bases; nucleotides not matched to a gene: 1. CDR3 in amino acids: CASSIGLAGGDTQYF. For the CDR3, the DNA is TGTGCCAGTAGTATCGGACTAGCGGGGGGGGATACGCAGTATTTT.

The V call is TRBV7-2, the J call TRBJ2-2, with 12 nucleotides matching TRBD2. CDR3 size: 18 residues. Germline V gene sequence: CDR1 SGHTA, CDR2 FQGNSA. Trimming took 7 bases from V and 1 from J; bases not matched to a gene: 10. Here the CDR3 reads CASTFSLAGGLNTGELFF. As DNA, the CDR3 is TGTGCCAGCACCTTCTCACTAGCGGGGGGTCTGAACACCGGGGAGCTGTTTTTT.

The chain carries TRBV7-2 and TRBJ2-7; maybe TRBD2 (6 bases). Trimming removed 5 bases from V and 4 bases from J, with 9 bases in between. Per the germline V gene, CDR1 is SGHTA and CDR2 is FQGNSA. The CDR3 is 12 amino acids. This CDR3 reads CASSQGTYEQYF. In nucleotides, the CDR3 is TGTGCCAGCAGCCAAGGGACTTACGAGCAGTACTTC.

This sequence joins TRBV7-7 and TRBJ2-1; 7 bases match TRBD2. The ends lost 2 bases at V and 2 bases at J; junction bases unmatched: 9. CDR1 and CDR2 (germline): SSHAT, FNYEAQ (reference sequence). This CDR3 comprises 17 residues. In nucleotides, the CDR3 is TGTGCCAGCAGCTTATGGGAGGGCCCGGTAACCTACAATGAGCAGTTCTTC. Residues: CASSLWEGPVTYNEQFF.

This clone was found once. The V gene is TRBV7-3, the J gene TRBJ2-1, with TRBD1 matching 7 bases. This CDR3 region has 14 residues. Trimming removed 4 bases from V and 9 bases from J; junction bases left unmatched: 9. Germline values: CDR1 SGHTA, CDR2 FQGTGA. CDR3 in DNA: TGTGCCAGCAGCTCACCAGGGGGATCGGGTGAGCAGTTCTTC. This gives the protein CASSSPGGSGEQFF.

V usage is TRBV6-2 or TRBV6-3 and J usage is TRBJ2-2; no clear D. This CDR3 spans 17 amino acids. Trimming left V 0 bases short and J 5 bases short, with 16 bases between. Per the germline V gene, CDR1 is MNHEY and CDR2 is SVGEGT. CDR3 residues: CASSYSPDTLNTGELFF. The CDR3 DNA sequence: TGTGCCAGCAGTTACTCGCCCGATACGCTTAATACCGGGGAGCTGTTTTTT.

V usage is TRBV3-1 (or the pseudogene TRBV3-2) and J usage is TRBJ2-3, with 12 bases identical to TRBD2. The CDR3 is made up of 17 amino acids. Germline V lookup: CDR1 LGHDT, CDR2 YNNKEL (reference sequence). Trimming removed 1 base from V and 2 bases from J; junction bases left unmatched: 4. CDR3 region: CASSQGLAGAYTDTQYF. The CDR3 DNA reads as TGTGCCAGCAGCCAAGGACTAGCGGGGGCCTACACAGATACGCAGTATTTT.

The chain couples TRBV5-4 to TRBJ2-7, with 11 positions matching TRBD1. Trimming removed 4 bases from V and 5 bases from J; junction bases left unmatched: 5. There are 14 residues in the CDR3. CDR1 and CDR2 from the germline V gene are SGHNT and YYREEE (reference sequence). CDR3 DNA: TGTGCCAGCAGCAATTGGGACAGGGGGAACGAGCAGTACTTC. Translated: CASSNWDRGNEQYF.

The chain couples TRBV30 to TRBJ1-5; 7 bases agree with TRBD1. The V and J ends lost 0 bases and 2 bases, in that order; junction bases with no gene match: 7. CDR3 length: 16 amino acids. Germline CDR1 GTSNPN, CDR2 SVGIG (reference sequence). DNA for the CDR3: TGTGCCTGGAGTGTACCAGGGGGAAGAGGCAATCAGCCCCAGCATTTT. Its translation is CAWSVPGGRGNQPQHF.

This clone was found once. The V and J genes are TRBV5-4 and TRBJ2-2; D not certain. Germline V gene sequence: CDR1 SGHNT, CDR2 YYREEE (reference sequence). Trimming took off 0 bases at V and 5 bases at J, with 14 bases between the two ends. The length of the CDR3 is 16 residues. The CDR3, as DNA: TGTGCCAGCAGCTTGGCCGCGGCAGGCATTACCGGGGAGCTGTTTTTT. Its protein product is CASSLAAAGITGELFF.

As DNA, the CDR3 is TGTGCCAGCAGCTTTTTTGTGGGACTTTCCAACAATGAGCAGTTCTTC. It is translated as CASSFFVGLSNNEQFF. The genes are TRBV7-9 and TRBJ2-1; a possible D gene is TRBD2 (6 bases). Trimming removed 3 bases from V and 5 bases from J, with 17 bases in between. CDR3 length: 16 residues. Germline V lookup: CDR1 SEHNR, CDR2 FQNEAQ (reference sequence).

The V call is TRBV7-2, the J call TRBJ1-2, with 7 bases aligning to TRBD1. This CDR3 comprises 15 residues. Germline-derived CDR1 and CDR2 are SGHTA and FQGNSA. J lost 3 bases, V lost 1 base, and 5 bases had no gene match. The CDR3 here is CASSLGQGGDYGYTF. CDR3 DNA: TGTGCCAGCAGCTTAGGTCAGGGGGGTGACTATGGCTACACCTTC.

The rearrangement joins TRBV19 to TRBJ1-2; D is ambiguous. Germline V gene lookup returns CDR1 LNHDA and CDR2 SQIVND (reference sequence). V dropped 8 bases and J dropped 0 bases, with 7 bases sitting between them. This CDR3 is 12 amino acids long. CDR3 loop: CASREANYGYTF. The CDR3 bases are TGTGCCAGTCGCGAAGCTAACTATGGCTACACCTTC.

This chain links TRBV2 with TRBJ1-2; D call uncertain. Germline V gives CDR1 SNHLY, CDR2 FYNNEI. Between the trimmed V and J ends, which lost 7 bases and 0 bases, there was a span of 9 bases. The CDR3 runs to 13 residues. Here the CDR3 reads CASMYLANYGYTF. The CDR3 DNA sequence: TGTGCCAGCATGTATCTAGCTAACTATGGCTACACCTTC.

V is TRBV30 and J is TRBJ1-3, with D uncertain. Germline loops: CDR1 GTSNPN, CDR2 SVGIG (reference sequence). The CDR3 totals 11 residues. V lost 8 bases, J lost 3 bases, and 8 bases lay in between. Written as DNA, the CDR3 is TGTGCCCGGGAGTTTGGAAACACCATATATTTT. Amino acids: CAREFGNTIYF.

The chain has TRBV4-3 and TRBJ1-4, with 7 bases matching TRBD1. Germline V gives CDR1 LGHNA, CDR2 YSLEER. CDR3 length: 14 amino acids. J lost 8 bases, V lost 1 base, and 4 bases had no gene match. The CDR3 is CASSQGHRGEKLFF. Here the CDR3 DNA reads TGCGCCAGCAGCCAAGGGCACAGGGGAGAAAAACTGTTTTTT.

The rearrangement links TRBV7-2 to TRBJ2-3; D gene unclear. The length of the CDR3 is 14 residues. The germline V gene encodes CDR1 SGHTA and CDR2 FQGNSA. Trimming took 7 bases from V and 2 from J, leaving 13 bases between them. CDR3 bases: TGTGCCAGCATCCCGGCCGGGCCCACAGATACGCAGTATTTT. Translated, it gives CASIPAGPTDTQYF. Full variable domain (rest looked up from reference TRBV7-2 and TRBJ2-3): GAGVSQSPSNKVTEKGKDVELRCDPISGHTALYWYRQSLGQGLEFLIYFQGNSAPDKSGLPSDRFSAERTGGSVSTLTIQRTQQEDSAVYLCASIPAGPTDTQYFGPGTRLTVL.

This clone appeared a single time. The rearrangement uses TRBV7-9 and TRBJ2-5, with D uncertain. Germline V gives CDR1 SEHNR, CDR2 FQNEAQ (reference sequence). The germline V and J ends were trimmed by 0 bases and 0 bases, with 11 bases remaining between them. This CDR3 has 16 residues. The CDR3 reads CASSLARSEYQETQYF. The CDR3 region has the DNA TGTGCCAGCAGCTTAGCGAGGTCAGAGTACCAAGAGACCCAGTACTTC.